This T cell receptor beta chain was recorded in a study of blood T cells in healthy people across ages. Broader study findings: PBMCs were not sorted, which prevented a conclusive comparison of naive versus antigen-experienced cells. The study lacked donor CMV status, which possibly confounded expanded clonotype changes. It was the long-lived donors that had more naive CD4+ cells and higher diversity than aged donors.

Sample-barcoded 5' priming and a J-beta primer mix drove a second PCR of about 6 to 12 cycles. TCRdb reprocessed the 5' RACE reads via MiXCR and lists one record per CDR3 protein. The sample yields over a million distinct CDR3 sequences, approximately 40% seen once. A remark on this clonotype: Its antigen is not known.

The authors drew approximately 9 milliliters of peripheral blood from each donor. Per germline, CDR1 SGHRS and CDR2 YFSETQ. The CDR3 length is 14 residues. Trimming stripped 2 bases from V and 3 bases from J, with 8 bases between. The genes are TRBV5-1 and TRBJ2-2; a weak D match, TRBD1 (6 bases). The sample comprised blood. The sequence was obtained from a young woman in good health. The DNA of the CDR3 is TGCGCCAGCAGCTTCGCAGGGGACACCGGGGAGCTGTTTTTT. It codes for CASSFAGDTGELFF. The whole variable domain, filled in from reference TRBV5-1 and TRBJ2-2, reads KAGVTQTPRYLIKTRGQQVTLSCSPISGHRSVSWYQQTPGQGLQFLFEYFSETQRNKGNFPGRFSGRQFSNSRSEMNVSTLELGDSALYLCASSFAGDTGELFFGEGSRLTVL.